Each of the 5 T cell receptor beta chains below was sequenced from the same sample in a study of shared T cell receptors in the human thymus. Clones were read by immunoSEQ multiplex PCR, and TCRdb kept only the in-frame ones, dropping some. Counted here are hundreds of thousands of clones, more than 75% occurring once; the ten biggest clones make up approximately 0.011%. These same records also appear under a second study, on human thymus T cells.

Sequenced sample: thymocytes. The source of these receptors is a boy under two years old with a congenital heart defect.

V is TRBV27 and J is TRBJ2-3, with D possibly TRBD1 on 6 matching bases. The CDR3 is made up of 15 amino acids. Germline-derived CDR1 and CDR2 are MNHEY and SMNVEV (reference sequence). The V and J ends lost 6 bases and 2 bases respectively, with 15 bases between them. DNA of the CDR3: TGTGCCAGCAGGGGCCGGGACAAACCCACAGATACGCAGTATTTT. It codes for CASRGRDKPTDTQYF.

This clone occurred a few times. Other nucleotide sequences from this sample produce the same CDR3. The J gene is TRBJ2-5, the V gene TRBV4-1; D is possibly TRBD2 (6 bases). The V gene lost 0 bases and the J gene lost 5 bases, with 16 bases spanning the gap. In germline, CDR1 is MGHRA, CDR2 YSYEKL. The CDR3 runs 16 residues. DNA for the CDR3: TGCGCCAGCAGCCAAGACCTCCGGGGACGGGGGGAGACCCAGTACTTC. It translates to CASSQDLRGRGETQYF.

The table lists this clone with a few counts. The CDR3 region has the DNA TGTGCCAGTAGTACTAGCGGGAGCTCCTACAATGAGCAGTTCTTC. Protein product: CASSTSGSSYNEQFF. The chain recombines TRBV19 with TRBJ2-1; 10 nucleotides line up with TRBD2. Germline CDR1 reads LNHDA; CDR2 reads SQIVND (reference sequence). The CDR3 is made up of 15 amino acids. V was pared by 4 bases and J by 0 bases, with 0 bases of the junction left unmatched.

The rearrangement links TRBV12-5 to TRBJ2-2; TRBD2 matches at 9 bases. The germline gives CDR1 LGHNT, CDR2 FRNRAP. The CDR3 covers 17 residues. V lost 2 bases and J lost 1; bases outside the gene matches: 5. The DNA for the CDR3 is TGTGCTAGTGGTTTGTCTTTAGCGGGGGTGAACACCGGGGAGCTGTTTTTT. Amino acids: CASGLSLAGVNTGELFF.

The J gene is TRBJ1-5, the V gene TRBV5-5; 9 bases fit TRBD1. Losses at the gene ends were 2 bases for V and 5 bases for J; bases not matched to a gene: 11. CDR3 length: 17 amino acids. Per the germline V gene, CDR1 is SGHKS and CDR2 is YYEKEE (reference sequence). CDR3 in amino acids: CASSFSYRGQKDQPQHF. DNA of the CDR3: TGTGCCAGCAGCTTCTCTTACAGGGGGCAAAAGGATCAGCCCCAGCATTTT.